The clone carrying this T cell receptor (beta chain) came up once. Its antigen remains unidentified. The sample belongs to a study of blood T cells in healthy people across ages. Study in general: Using template switching, researchers captured about one barcoded beta molecule for each two T cells. Study-level results: Roughly linear age-related decline in beta diversity appeared, significant by age 40.

A second PCR, run for about 6 to 12 cycles, used a sample-barcoded 5' primer plus a J-beta primer mix. Each cDNA molecule carried a tag from a template-switch adaptor that contained 12 random nucleotides. Each CDR3 protein is one row after TCRdb ran MiXCR on the 5' RACE reads. The table shows 700,000 to 850,000 distinct CDR3 sequences, with roughly 53% occurring only once. The CDR3 is 13 amino acids. CDR1 and CDR2 (germline): MNHEY, SMNVEV (reference sequence). Isolation recovered at least 7 million PBMCs from every sample. The receptor was isolated from a man of 80 years or more in good health. The genes are TRBV27 and TRBJ2-5; D remains unclear. The DNA matches TRBJ2-7 better at its end, which makes the J call doubtful. The sample taken for sequencing was blood. For the CDR3, the DNA is TGTGCCAGCACGTCAAGGTCTCCCTACGAGCAGTACTTC. Amino acids: CASTSRSPYEQYF.